The 27 T cell receptor beta chains below were found in one sample sequenced in a study of a mutant IDH1 vaccine in newly diagnosed glioma. The sample's time point: week 11, during vaccination. The study gave 300 ug of mutant IDH1 20-mer peptide per vaccine dose, with topical imiquimod. No antigens are known for them. Data came from immunoSEQ multiplex PCR; TCRdb stores just in-frame clones and leaves some out. The table has some 120,000 clones, around 77% seen once. Here the sequenced sample was PBMCs, taken from a glioma patient whose treatment included an IDH1 peptide vaccine. The origin of the receptors is a man aged 35-49 years with glioma.

V usage is TRBV7-9 and J usage is TRBJ2-3; TRBD2 matches 10 bases. Trimming removed 3 bases from V and 6 bases from J; junction bases left unmatched: 12. The germline V gene has CDR1 SEHNR and CDR2 FQNEAQ (reference sequence). There are 17 residues in the CDR3. CDR3 nucleotides: TGTGCCAGCAGCTTTCCTAGCGGGAGTTTGGAAGGGGATACGCAGTATTTT. This translates into CASSFPSGSLEGDTQYF.

J is TRBJ2-1 and V is TRBV6-5, with TRBD1 matching over 7 bases. The CDR3 is made up of 15 amino acids. Trimming at V came to 7 bases and at J to 6 bases, leaving 12 bases not matched to a gene. Looked up from germline, CDR1 is MNHEY and CDR2 is SVGAGI. Written as DNA, the CDR3 is TGTGCCAGCAAGAAAGGGGGCAGACAGGGCAATGAGCAGTTCTTC. Amino acids: CASKKGGRQGNEQFF.

This rearrangement joins TRBV2 to TRBJ2-7; D is uncertain. CDR3 length: 11 residues. Trimming pared 2 bases from V and 3 bases from J, leaving 2 bases between. Germline values: CDR1 SNHLY, CDR2 FYNNEI. CDR3 in DNA: TGTGCCAGCAGTGAAATCTACGAGCAGTACTTC. This codes for CASSEIYEQYF.

The chain joins TRBV5-1 to TRBJ2-7; D perhaps matches TRBD2 (6 bases). This CDR3 is 18 amino acids long. Germline CDR1 and CDR2: SGHRS and YFSETQ. V was trimmed by 4 bases and J by 0 bases, leaving 23 bases between them. For the CDR3, the DNA is TGCGCCAGCAGCCCAGAGGGACTTTTGGGGAAGAGCTCCTACGAGCAGTACTTC. Its protein is CASSPEGLLGKSSYEQYF. Complete variable domain (other parts from reference TRBV5-1 and TRBJ2-7): KAGVTQTPRYLIKTRGQQVTLSCSPISGHRSVSWYQQTPGQGLQFLFEYFSETQRNKGNFPGRFSGRQFSNSRSEMNVSTLELGDSALYLCASSPEGLLGKSSYEQYFGPGTRLTVT.

The rearrangement uses TRBV4-3 and TRBJ2-3; no definite D call. This CDR3 contains 12 residues. Trimming took off 3 bases at V and 8 bases at J, with 9 bases between the two ends. The germline V gene has CDR1 LGHNA and CDR2 YSLEER. Here the CDR3 DNA reads TGCGCCAGCAGCCAGGACCGCGCTACGCAGTATTTT. This codes for CASSQDRATQYF.

The V call is TRBV7-2, the J call TRBJ2-6, with 10 bases fitting TRBD1. The CDR3 covers 18 residues. The J segment lost 1 base and the V segment lost 1 base, leaving 4 bases of the junction unmatched. Germline V lookup: CDR1 SGHTA, CDR2 FQGNSA. The CDR3 nucleotides read TGTGCCAGCAGCTTAGTGCCGGGACAGGGGTCTGGGGCCAACGTCCTGACTTTC. Protein: CASSLVPGQGSGANVLTF.

The rearrangement uses TRBV29-1 and TRBJ1-3; no clear D gene. CDR3 length equals 13 residues. V lost 8 bases to trimming and J lost 4 bases, with 15 bases between them. Germline V gene sequence: CDR1 SQVTM, CDR2 ANQGSEA. The CDR3 coding sequence is TGCAGCTATCTTCCTCTCCAGGGAAACACCATATATTTT. Translating it yields CSYLPLQGNTIYF.

V and J are TRBV19 and TRBJ2-4; possibly TRBD1 for D (6 bases). CDR1 is LNHDA, CDR2 SQIVND, per germline (reference sequence). V shed 2 bases and J shed 6 bases, with 14 bases lying between them. This CDR3 is built from 15 residues. CDR3 nucleotides: TGTGCCAGTAGTATACCCCAGGGGTCCAGAAACATTCAGTACTTC. Amino acids: CASSIPQGSRNIQYF.

The chain recombines TRBV4-1 with TRBJ1-5; D is ambiguous. CDR1 and CDR2 (germline): MGHRA, YSYEKL. The CDR3 is made up of 18 amino acids. The germline V and J ends were trimmed by 0 bases and 2 bases, with 17 bases remaining between them. CDR3 sequence reads: CASSQDWVPYTGNQPQHF. The CDR3 DNA is TGCGCCAGCAGCCAAGATTGGGTGCCTTATACCGGCAATCAGCCCCAGCATTTT.

The chain couples TRBV28 to TRBJ1-2; TRBD1 is a possible D gene (6 bases). Looked up from germline, CDR1 is MDHEN and CDR2 is SYDVKM. This CDR3 is 21 amino acids long. The V end lost 3 bases, the J end lost 4 bases, and 33 bases lay between the germline ends. The CDR3 sequence: CASSLLVTRIRVRGDGYGYTF. The CDR3 nucleotides read TGTGCCAGCAGTTTGTTAGTAACAAGGATTCGCGTAAGGGGGGACGGCTATGGCTACACCTTC.

The chain combines TRBV9 with TRBJ1-2; D remains ambiguous. Deletions cut 0 bases from V and 8 bases from J, with 11 bases between. The germline V gene has CDR1 SGDLS and CDR2 YYNGEE. The CDR3 runs 13 residues. The DNA for the CDR3 is TGTGCCAGCAGCGTAGACAGTTTCGACGGCTACACCTTC. It encodes CASSVDSFDGYTF.

This clone was recorded a few times. The chain is built from TRBV5-1 and TRBJ2-1; perhaps TRBD2 as D (5 bases). The germline CDR1 and CDR2 sequences are SGHRS and YFSETQ. V was cut by 6 bases and J by 0 bases, with 19 bases left in between. The CDR3 covers 17 residues. The CDR3 sequence: CASKEASRTYSYNEQFF. In nucleotides, the CDR3 is TGCGCCAGCAAGGAGGCGAGCAGAACATACTCCTACAATGAGCAGTTCTTC.

V is TRBV6-5 and J is TRBJ2-2; D not certain. Trimming removed 5 bases at V and 5 bases at J, with 9 bases between. The germline V gene has CDR1 MNHEY and CDR2 SVGAGI. The CDR3 covers 13 residues. CDR3 residues: CASSTDWTGELFF. In nucleotides, the CDR3 is TGTGCCAGCAGTACTGACTGGACCGGGGAGCTGTTTTTT.

The chain couples TRBV27 to TRBJ2-7; possible D gene TRBD1, 6 bases. Trimming took off 6 bases at V and 2 bases at J, with 17 bases between the two ends. This CDR3 is 15 amino acids long. Per germline, CDR1 MNHEY and CDR2 SMNVEV (reference sequence). The CDR3 DNA reads TGTGCCAGCAGGACTACCCCAGGGGCCACCTACGAGCAGTACTTC. It is translated as CASRTTPGATYEQYF.

This chain uses TRBV10-1 with TRBJ1-5; TRBD1 matches 8 bases. The CDR3 spans 16 residues. Trimming removed 7 bases from V and 6 bases from J; junction bases left unmatched: 14. CDR1 and CDR2 from the germline V gene are WNHNN and SYGVQD (reference sequence). The CDR3 protein is CASTEDRDVCCQPQHF. CDR3 bases: TGCGCCAGCACCGAGGACAGGGACGTTTGCTGTCAGCCCCAGCATTTT.

J is TRBJ2-7 and V is TRBV4-2, with no clear D. The V gene lost 0 bases and the J gene lost 2 bases, with 11 bases spanning the gap. Per the germline V gene, CDR1 is LGHNA and CDR2 is YNFKEQ. The CDR3 is made up of 15 amino acids. The CDR3 DNA reads as TGTGCCAGCAGCCAAGAGAAACAGAGAACCTACGAGCAGTACTTC. Translation: CASSQEKQRTYEQYF.

In DNA, the CDR3 is TGTGCCATCAGCGGTTTACAGGGGGACCTCACCGGGGAGCTGTTTTTT. The encoded protein is CAISGLQGDLTGELFF. This sequence joins TRBV10-3 and TRBJ2-2; 8 bases line up with TRBD1. CDR1 and CDR2 from the germline V gene are ENHRY and SYGVKD. Losses at the gene ends were 6 bases for V and 4 bases for J; bases not matched to a gene: 10. This CDR3 contains 16 residues.

Note on this clone: Other DNA sequences in the same sample also yield this CDR3. This sequence joins TRBV29-1 and TRBJ2-7; no definite D call. The length of the CDR3 is 11 residues. Germline CDR1 SQVTM, CDR2 ANQGSEA. V lost 4 bases, J lost 3 bases, and 7 bases lay in between. The CDR3 nucleotides are TGCAGCGTTGTGACTGTCTACGAGCAGTACTTC. Protein product: CSVVTVYEQYF.

The chain combines TRBV19 with TRBJ2-7; tentative D call: TRBD1 (6 bases). Germline loops: CDR1 LNHDA, CDR2 SQIVND (reference sequence). This CDR3 is 15 amino acids long. Deletions cut 4 bases from V and 2 bases from J, with 15 bases between. In DNA form, the CDR3 reads TGTGCCAGTAGTAGGACAGCCGAAGGAACCTACGAGCAGTACTTC. Translating gives CASSRTAEGTYEQYF.

V gene TRBV19 combines with J gene TRBJ1-5, with D possibly being TRBD1 (5 bases). Germline CDR1 and CDR2: LNHDA and SQIVND (reference sequence). The V end lost 11 bases, the J end lost 3 bases, and 14 bases lay between the germline ends. CDR3 length: 13 amino acids. The CDR3 is CALPGGDNQPQHF. The CDR3 region has the DNA TGTGCCCTGCCGGGGGGTGACAATCAGCCCCAGCATTTT.

The V gene is TRBV15, the J gene TRBJ1-1; tentatively, D is TRBD1 (6 bases). Trimming stripped 1 base from V and 0 bases from J, with 15 bases between. This CDR3 spans 17 amino acids. Germline V CDR1 and CDR2: LNHNV, YYDKDF (reference sequence). The CDR3 DNA sequence: TGTGCCACCAGCAGAGTTAGGGGGAGACTATTGAACACTGAAGCTTTCTTT. This sequence encodes CATSRVRGRLLNTEAFF.

The rearrangement links TRBV7-2 to TRBJ2-3, with TRBD1 matching 9 bases. CDR3 size: 16 residues. V gave up 3 bases and J gave up 0 bases; unmatched junction bases: 4. Germline V lookup: CDR1 SGHTA, CDR2 FQGNSA. CDR3: CASSLTGTGSTDTQYF. The CDR3 DNA sequence: TGTGCCAGCAGCTTGACCGGGACAGGGAGCACAGATACGCAGTATTTT.

With respect to this clone: Other DNA sequences in the same sample also yield this CDR3. The CDR3 spells CASSLTGNTIYF. CDR3 coding DNA: TGTGCCAGCAGCTTAACCGGAAACACCATATATTTT. The J gene is TRBJ1-3, the V gene TRBV7-9, with no clear D. V shed 2 bases and J shed 4 bases, with 3 bases lying between them. The length of the CDR3 is 12 residues. In germline, CDR1 is SEHNR, CDR2 FQNEAQ (reference sequence).

This clone showed up just a few times. V usage is TRBV19 and J usage is TRBJ1-2; 8 nucleotides align to TRBD1. Per the germline V gene, CDR1 is LNHDA and CDR2 is SQIVND (reference sequence). Trimming cost V 4 bases and J 4 bases; bases outside gene matches: 11. The CDR3 has 16 amino acids. The DNA for the CDR3 is TGTGCCAGTAGTACACCGGACAGGGCTAGATTCTATGGCTACACCTTC. Amino acid sequence: CASSTPDRARFYGYTF.

Points on this clone: At one end, the junction sequence differs from germline, possibly due to a read error. The gene calls are TRBV12-5 and TRBJ1-4; no clear D gene. Per the germline V gene, CDR1 is LGHNT and CDR2 is FRNRAP. The CDR3 has 15 residues. This CDR3 reads CASGLGLGFDEKLFF. Written as DNA, the CDR3 is TGTGCTAGTGGCTTGGGCTTAGGGTTTGATGAAAAACTGTTTTTT.

This clone was recorded many times. The chain is built from TRBV29-1 and TRBJ2-1; possibly TRBD1 for D (6 bases). Germline assignment: CDR1 SQVTM and CDR2 ANQGSEA. V was pared by 2 bases and J by 2 bases, with 16 bases between. The CDR3 contains 16 residues. As DNA, the CDR3 is TGCAGCGTTGAACCGGACAGTAGGAAGACCTACAATGAGCAGTTCTTC. It translates to CSVEPDSRKTYNEQFF.

This clone was detected only a few times. The J gene is TRBJ2-1, the V gene TRBV14; D possibly matches TRBD1 or TRBD2 (7 bases each). This CDR3 is built from 16 residues. V was trimmed by 0 bases and J by 7 bases, leaving 16 bases between them. In germline, CDR1 is SGHDN, CDR2 FVKESK. The CDR3 spells CASSQDWGRGLNEQFF. The DNA for the CDR3 is TGTGCCAGCAGCCAAGATTGGGGGAGGGGGCTTAATGAGCAGTTCTTC.